This TCR beta chain emerged from a study of shared clonotypes between healthy human individuals. Study-wide results and caveats: Represented genetic and exposure-history diversity was restricted by having few donors.

This clone occurred once. Its antigen remains unknown. Sequenced by immunoSEQ multiplex PCR; TCRdb stores in-frame clones only, minus some. The sample carries 700,000 or so clones, roughly 78% recorded once. This CDR3 region has 16 residues. The germline V gene has CDR1 SGHNT and CDR2 YYREEE (reference sequence). Germline trimming cut 3 bases from V and 1 base from J; bases unmatched to any gene: 8. The TCR comes from a woman in her 30s in good health. Sequencing was done on a sample of memory CD4+ T cells sorted from blood. Subset in this sample: CD45RA-negative fraction. V and J are TRBV5-4 and TRBJ1-1, with 8 bases that match TRBD1. CDR3 loop: CASSSPEQGGNTEAFF. CDR3 DNA: TGTGCCAGCAGCTCCCCCGAACAGGGGGGGAACACTGAAGCTTTCTTT.